The present TCR beta chain was sequenced within a study of shared clonotypes between healthy human individuals. Notes on the study in general: A few donors held about 5.1% of naive CD4 clonotypes in common.

Researchers ran the assay at a deep level. Data came from immunoSEQ multiplex PCR; TCRdb stores just in-frame clones and leaves some out. The table lists under 1,900,000 clones, approximately 98.5% of them singletons. The sample holds one count of this clone. Its antigen is not known. The CDR3 contains 9 residues. With 6 bases removed from V and 11 bases from J, the gap between germline ends came to 10 bases. Per germline, CDR1 DFQATT and CDR2 SNEGSKA (reference sequence). Material for sequencing was naive CD4+ T cells sorted from blood. Specified subset: CD45RA+ positively selected. The source is a man aged 25 to 45 in good health. The chain carries TRBV20-1 and TRBJ1-1; no clear D gene. CDR3 DNA: TGCAGTGCCCTCGAAGGGGCTTTCTTT. Protein product: CSALEGAFF.